The subject of this entry is one TCR beta chain. Data came from immunoSEQ multiplex PCR; TCRdb stores just in-frame clones and leaves some out. Of around 200,000 clones detected, over 60% appear once; the ten largest clones hold about 5.5%. The CDR3 has 15 residues. Trimming removed 1 base at V and 2 bases at J, with 10 bases between. In germline, CDR1 is SGHDT, CDR2 YYEEEE. This specimen comes from a study of blood T cell repertoires in COVID-19. The chain combines TRBV5-6 with TRBJ2-4; D may be TRBD2 (6 bases). The sample comprised peripheral blood. This clonotype was obtained from a woman aged 70 to 79 with acute or convalescent COVID-19. The CDR3 sequence: CASSLWGVTKNIQYF. In DNA form, the CDR3 reads TGTGCCAGCAGCTTGTGGGGGGTCACCAAAAACATTCAGTACTTC.